The 21 T cell receptor beta chains presented below share a single source sample, sequenced in a study of T-cell reconstitution after alpha-beta-depleted transplantation in children. Unique molecular identifiers were used in preparing the TCRbeta library. TCRdb itself ran the PCR reads through MiXCR, one entry per CDR3 protein. The sample contains hundreds of thousands of distinct CDR3 sequences, 6.5% to 10% of which appear only once. This specimen was PBMCs, mostly from graft donor cells, taken 180 days after TCRalphabeta/CD19-depleted stem cell transplant. Receptors were obtained from a male patient younger than 18 who had a stem cell transplant for acute lymphoblastic leukemia, so the T cells may come from the graft donor.

The chain recombines TRBV4-1 with TRBJ2-5; 9 nucleotides align to TRBD2. CDR3 length: 17 amino acids. Germline CDR1 is MGHRA and CDR2 is YSYEKL. The V gene end was trimmed by 2 bases and the J gene end by 1 base; junction bases not matched to a gene: 8. The CDR3 protein is CASSQSGGLATQETQYF. CDR3 in DNA: TGCGCCAGCAGCCAATCGGGGGGACTAGCTACCCAAGAGACCCAGTACTTC.

In this sample, this clonotype turned up many times. This chain connects TRBV12-3 or TRBV12-4 to TRBJ1-4; D unresolved. The length of the CDR3 is 13 residues. V was cut by 6 bases and J by 5 bases, with 10 bases left in between. As DNA, the CDR3 is TGTGCCAGCAGCATGGTGGGGAATGAAAAACTGTTTTTT. Its protein product is CASSMVGNEKLFF.

This clonotype appeared many times. The chain is built from TRBV4-2 and TRBJ2-5; D not certain. Trimming left V 1 base short and J 2 bases short, with 20 bases between. The CDR3 runs to 18 residues. Germline-derived CDR1 and CDR2 are LGHNA and YNFKEQ. The CDR3 DNA reads as TGTGCCAGCAGCCAAGGAGATCTCACTATCCCGCCTCAAGAGACCCAGTACTTC. This encodes CASSQGDLTIPPQETQYF.

This clonotype has ten or more counts. V and J are TRBV9 and TRBJ1-2; D might be TRBD1 (5 bases). V dropped 0 bases and J dropped 4 bases, with 22 bases sitting between them. The CDR3 sequence is 18 residues long. Germline CDR1 SGDLS, CDR2 YYNGEE. The CDR3 sequence: CASSVGLLSGVWGYGYTF. In DNA form, the CDR3 reads TGTGCCAGCAGCGTAGGTTTGTTATCGGGGGTTTGGGGCTATGGCTACACCTTC.

This clonotype was seen at least ten times. The chain combines TRBV12-3 or TRBV12-4 with TRBJ2-7; 8 bases match TRBD1. This CDR3 spans 16 amino acids. The V gene end was trimmed by 4 bases and the J gene end by 1 base; junction bases not matched to a gene: 9. This CDR3 is CASSSTPWDRSYEQYF. In DNA, the CDR3 is TGTGCCAGCAGTTCTACCCCTTGGGACAGGTCCTACGAGCAGTACTTC.

This clonotype was observed at least ten times. The chain recombines TRBV20-1 with TRBJ2-4; D perhaps matches TRBD1 (6 bases). Trimming left V 3 bases short and J 4 bases short, with 10 bases between. The germline V gene encodes CDR1 DFQATT and CDR2 SNEGSKA (reference sequence). This CDR3 is 13 amino acids long. CDR3 in DNA: TGCAGTGCTAGGGGGGCAGAAAAAAACATTCAGTACTTC. This translates into CSARGAEKNIQYF.

Turning to this clonotype: A clone one base away is much larger, so this may be a read error. The chain carries TRBV18 and TRBJ1-2; D call uncertain. Germline V gene data show CDR1 as KGHSH and CDR2 as LQKENI. The CDR3 consists of 14 residues. Trimming shortened V by 3 bases and J by 4 bases, and 12 bases separated the two germline ends. CDR3 in amino acids: CASSPTRLTYGYTF. CDR3 DNA sequence: TGTGCCAGCTCACCTACCAGGCTAACCTATGGCTACACCTTC.

Many counts were recorded for this clonotype. The rearrangement links TRBV7-7 to TRBJ2-3; 11 nucleotides line up with TRBD1. This CDR3 comprises 13 residues. V shed 6 bases, J shed 7 bases, and the junction held 3 bases outside the gene matches. Germline CDR1 is SSHAT and CDR2 is FNYEAQ (reference sequence). This chain's CDR3 is CASSSDRGHTQYF. The CDR3 DNA sequence: TGTGCCAGCAGTTCGGACAGGGGGCATACGCAGTATTTT.

This clonotype was seen repeatedly, ten times or more. The J gene is TRBJ1-1, the V gene TRBV29-1; D gene unclear. The CDR3 consists of 12 residues. Germline lookup yields CDR1 SQVTM and CDR2 ANQGSEA. Deletions cut 0 bases from V and 5 bases from J, with 7 bases between. The CDR3 sequence: CSVEDRRTEAFF. DNA for the CDR3: TGCAGCGTTGAAGATCGCAGAACTGAAGCTTTCTTT. The full variable domain, completed using reference TRBV29-1 and TRBJ1-1, is SAVISQKPSRDICQRGTSLTIQCQVDSQVTMMFWYRQQPGQSLTLIATANQGSEATYESGFVIDKFPISRPNLTFSTLTVSNMSPEDSSIYLCSVEDRRTEAFFGQGTRLTVV.

The V gene is TRBV11-2, the J gene TRBJ1-2; no firm D call. This CDR3 comprises 15 residues. The V end lost 2 bases, the J end lost 3 bases, and 13 bases lay between the germline ends. Germline CDR1 SGHAT, CDR2 FQNNGV. CDR3 nucleotide sequence: TGTGCCAGCAGCTTAAGTGGAACGGAACACTATGGCTACACCTTC. Residues: CASSLSGTEHYGYTF.

In its sample, this clonotype was seen many times. This chain connects TRBV12-3 or TRBV12-4 to TRBJ1-5, with TRBD1 matching 11 bases. V lost 10 bases to trimming and J lost 7 bases; unmatched junction nucleotides: 3. The CDR3 runs 12 residues. The CDR3 region has the DNA TGTGCCATAGGGACAGGGGGACAGCCCCAGCATTTT. Translation: CAIGTGGQPQHF.

There are many counts of this clonotype. The rearrangement joins TRBV6-5 to TRBJ2-3; TRBD2 aligns across 7 bases. V shed 3 bases and J 6 bases; nucleotides not matched to a gene: 9. CDR3 size: 15 residues. In germline, CDR1 is MNHEY, CDR2 SVGAGI. CDR3 in amino acids: CASSYRLAVSDTQYF. In nucleotides, the CDR3 is TGTGCCAGCAGTTATAGGCTAGCGGTATCGGATACGCAGTATTTT.

The chain employs TRBV20-1 and TRBJ2-3; D might be TRBD1 (5 bases). The CDR3 is 14 amino acids. Looked up from germline, CDR1 is DFQATT and CDR2 is SNEGSKA (reference sequence). V lost 8 bases and J lost 1, with 16 bases in between. For the CDR3, the DNA is TGCAGTTATGCCCAGGGCGTTGGCACAGATACGCAGTATTTT. Its translation is CSYAQGVGTDTQYF.

Many counts were recorded for this clonotype. The chain uses TRBV7-9 and TRBJ2-3; D is unclear. The germline gives CDR1 SEHNR, CDR2 FQNEAQ (reference sequence). V lost 2 bases, J lost 2 bases, and 5 bases lay in between. The CDR3 runs to 13 residues. CDR3: CASSLTDTDTQYF. DNA for the CDR3: TGTGCCAGCAGCTTAACTGACACAGATACGCAGTATTTT. The full variable domain, with the rest looked up from reference TRBV7-9 and TRBJ2-3, is DTGVSQNPRHKITKRGQNVTFRCDPISEHNRLYWYRQTLGQGPEFLTYFQNEAQLEKSRLLSDRFSAERPKGSFSTLEIQRTEQGDSAMYLCASSLTDTDTQYFGPGTRLTVL.

This clonotype came up many times. The chain uses TRBV4-2 and TRBJ1-1, with a possible D match to TRBD1 (6 bases). Germline loops: CDR1 LGHNA, CDR2 YNFKEQ. The germline V and J ends were trimmed by 4 bases and 0 bases, with 15 bases remaining between them. The CDR3 totals 16 residues. The CDR3 region is CASSPSWGALNTEAFF. In DNA, the CDR3 is TGTGCCAGCAGCCCTTCCTGGGGGGCCTTGAACACTGAAGCTTTCTTT.

J is TRBJ2-7 and V is TRBV18; tentatively, D is TRBD2 (6 bases). The germline V gene encodes CDR1 KGHSH and CDR2 LQKENI. The CDR3 sequence is 15 residues long. Between the trimmed V and J ends, which lost 5 bases and 2 bases, there was a span of 16 bases. The CDR3 region is CASSDKRGLAYEQYF. In DNA form, the CDR3 reads TGTGCCAGCTCAGACAAAAGGGGACTGGCCTACGAGCAGTACTTC.

This clonotype has ten or more counts. This chain links TRBV12-5 with TRBJ1-6; a possible D gene is TRBD1 (6 bases). V lost 5 bases and J lost 9, with 17 bases in between. CDR3 size: 15 residues. Germline V gene lookup returns CDR1 LGHNT and CDR2 FRNRAP. CDR3 sequence (DNA): TGTGCTAGTGGTCTCCTGGGGGGCGCGGGTTCACCCCTCCACTTT. This gives the protein CASGLLGGAGSPLHF.

In this sample, this clonotype turned up many times. Germline is not matched at one junction end, which may reflect a read error. The chain combines TRBV7-7 with TRBJ2-5; 11 bases line up with TRBD1. This CDR3 is built from 15 residues. The germline V gene encodes CDR1 SSHAT and CDR2 FNYEAQ (reference sequence). In nucleotides, the CDR3 is TGTGCTAGCAGCTCGCCGGGACAGGGGGGAGAGACCCAGTACTTC. Protein sequence: CASSSPGQGGETQYF.

This clonotype was counted at least ten times. V and J are TRBV5-1 and TRBJ1-5; D is uncertain. The germline V and J ends were trimmed by 0 bases and 11 bases, with 12 bases remaining between them. The CDR3 contains 13 residues. Germline values: CDR1 SGHRS, CDR2 YFSETQ. Here the CDR3 reads CASSLGSRWSQHF. The CDR3 region has the DNA TGCGCCAGCAGCTTGGGGTCCAGGTGGTCCCAGCATTTT.

Many counts were recorded for this clonotype. V usage is TRBV6-2 or TRBV6-3 and J usage is TRBJ1-5; D is ambiguous. CDR3 length: 17 residues. V was clipped by 2 bases and J by 3 bases, with 17 bases between them. Germline assignment: CDR1 MNHEY and CDR2 SVGEGT. CDR3 nucleotides: TGTGCCAGCAGTTACACCCCCGGGGAAGGGTACAATCAGCCCCAGCATTTT. It translates to CASSYTPGEGYNQPQHF.

This clonotype was seen ten or more times. This chain links TRBV7-2 with TRBJ1-4, with a tentative D call TRBD1 (6 bases). Germline CDR1 is SGHTA and CDR2 is FQGNSA. This CDR3 region has 13 residues. Between the trimmed V and J ends, which lost 5 bases and 8 bases, there was a span of 12 bases. CDR3 in amino acids: CASSHRVGEKLFF. The CDR3 nucleotides are TGTGCCAGCAGCCACAGGGTTGGGGAAAAACTGTTTTTT.